This is a list of T cell receptor beta chains from one sample in a study of radiotherapy plus CTLA-4 blockade in lung cancer. Assay: immunoSEQ multiplex PCR; the TCRdb copy retains only in-frame clones and omits some. The sample holds 55,000 to 70,000 clones, approximately 79% seen once. The sample was peripheral blood, taken from a patient treated with radiotherapy plus ipilimumab. All receptors come from a human donor with non-small cell lung cancer who had a complete response to radiotherapy plus ipilimumab. Each CDR3 is given with its conserved first and last residue. The order of the fields is V gene, J gene, clone size, CDR3 protein. The size of a clone is reported for some rows only, either as once, few or many, or as a class for expanded clones.

TRBV18,TRBJ2-1,many,CASSPPAGGLRNEQFF
TRBV5-1,TRBJ2-3,-,CASSLGQYTDTQYF
TRBV7-9,TRBJ2-1,-,CASSPSGLVSYNEQFF
TRBV9,TRBJ2-5,-,CASSAGQRNQETQYF
TRBV5-1,TRBJ2-1,-,CASSFRDFLFF
TRBV29-1,TRBJ2-7,-,CSVAGSSYEQYF
TRBV7-2,TRBJ1-5,-,CASSGRSNQPQHF
TRBV9,TRBJ2-3,-,CASSVRSGSIADTQYF
TRBV5-1,-,-,CASRSPGTGDYEQYF
TRBV29-1,TRBJ2-1,once,CSVRQAADNEQFF
TRBV7-9,TRBJ2-1,-,CASSPRDRGYNEQFF
TRBV19,TRBJ1-1,few,CATGTGVSRNTEAFF
TRBV28,TRBJ2-5,-,CASSFPGALMGTQYF
TRBV7-9,TRBJ2-5,-,CASSLGQGIQETQYF
TRBV5-4,TRBJ2-3,-,CASSPGLGSTDTQYF
TRBV30,TRBJ1-1,few,CAWSSRTEAFF
TRBV30,TRBJ1-2,-,CAWSLHSRLWDYGYTF
TRBV4-1,TRBJ1-3,-,CASKATVSGNTIYF
TRBV6-5,TRBJ1-5,-,CASRQGRRDNQPQHF
TRBV7-9,TRBJ2-3,once,CASSLGHLGTDTQYF
TRBV11-2,TRBJ1-4,-,CASTFGSRANEKLFF
TRBV7-2,TRBJ2-5,-,CASTFGTEQETQYF
TRBV28,TRBJ2-5,once,CASSYSRGGEETQYF
TRBV25-1,TRBJ2-5,-,CASSDPGTVQETQYF
TRBV30,TRBJ2-1,-,CAWTGEDSGSSYNEQFF
TRBV7-9,TRBJ1-2,-,CASSFGYTGQGDSGYTF
TRBV7-2,TRBJ2-3,-,CASSLRGSGRDTQYF
TRBV6-6,TRBJ2-2,few,CASLPGRGTGELFF
TRBV5-1,TRBJ2-7,-,CASSFSGVNNEQYF
TRBV11-2,TRBJ1-1,-,CASSLVRVNTEAFF
TRBV6-5,TRBJ1-1,-,CASSLGSSSEAFF
TRBV25-1,TRBJ1-4,-,CASSEYLGEKLFF
TRBV10-3,TRBJ1-2,-,CAISETQVGSYTF
TRBV5-1,TRBJ2-5,once,CASSLDGDRGETQYF
TRBV6-4,TRBJ1-5,-,CASRGGPQPQHF
TRBV27,TRBJ2-5,once,CASRPLAGNQETQYF
TRBV7-8,TRBJ2-5,-,CASSLPLNSGGALIETQYF
TRBV5-4,TRBJ1-4,few,CASSLGGRGDEKLFF
TRBV6-6,TRBJ2-7,once,CASSYSTGGGRCEQYF
TRBV11-2,TRBJ2-2,-,CASSLSRQGASGELFF
TRBV10-2,TRBJ2-2,-,CASSTVTGTGELFF
TRBV6-1,TRBJ1-3,-,CASSAGPGNTIYF
TRBV7-9,TRBJ1-2,-,CASSLQGDRAYGYTF
TRBV5-4,TRBJ1-2,-,CASSRDRGEGYTF
TRBV11-3,TRBJ2-2,once,CASSSRFPGELFF
TRBV30,TRBJ2-2,-,CAWSGGSGTSNTGELFF
TRBV2,TRBJ2-3,-,CASSRDYNTDTQYF
TRBV10-2,TRBJ2-1,-,CASSVLVSSYNEQFF
TRBV10-3,TRBJ2-7,few,CATNRDRRTYEQYF
TRBV18,TRBJ2-3,-,CASSPQGQGADTQYF
TRBV5-1,TRBJ1-2,-,CASSPTTGANYGYTF
TRBV5-5,TRBJ2-7,-,CASSRGGYYEQYF
TRBV10-2,TRBJ1-5,-,CASRAFARAGQPQHF
TRBV14,TRBJ1-2,-,CASSPTGVVGYGYTF